The clone carrying this TCR beta chain was counted between two and nine times. As yet, its antigen is unknown. One entry per CDR3 protein results from TCRdb running MiXCR on the 5' RACE reads. The profile covers some 600,000 distinct CDR3 sequences, with about 12% appearing a single time and around 14% taken by the ten largest. These data are taken from a study of T cells after yellow fever vaccination. Study-wide findings and caveats: Post-booster repertoires again held most primary-vaccination clones (just under 97% CD4, 85% to 90% CD8). Weaker, the secondary response peaked sooner, at day 5 versus 15.

Trimming left V 3 bases short and J 6 bases short, with 12 bases between. Germline V CDR1 and CDR2: KGHSH, LQKENI. The CDR3 spans 13 residues. The specimen was PBMCs, collected on the day of the yellow fever booster vaccination. This rearrangement joins TRBV18 to TRBJ2-7; D ambiguous. The TCR originated in a man aged 30 to 39 who received the YFV17D yellow fever vaccine. The CDR3 here is CASSPPQKSEQYF. The CDR3 DNA is TGTGCCAGCTCACCCCCCCAGAAGTCCGAGCAGTACTTC.